This passage covers 9 T cell receptor beta chains from one sample sequenced in a study of OX40 agonist ivuxolimab in advanced cancers. Assay: immunoSEQ multiplex PCR; the TCRdb copy retains only in-frame clones and omits some. The sample carries approximately 76,000 clones, approximately 93% recorded once. The specimen comprised CD4+ or CD8+ T cells sorted from blood, sampled in a trial of the OX40 agonist ivuxolimab. Receptor source: an adult with an advanced solid tumor such as melanoma, head and neck, liver or kidney cancer.

This rearrangement joins TRBV5-4 to TRBJ1-4; TRBD1 is a possible D gene (5 bases). The CDR3 contains 15 residues. Trimming stripped 6 bases from V and 1 base from J, with 13 bases between. The V gene's germline CDR1 is SGHNT and CDR2 YYREEE (reference sequence). The DNA for the CDR3 is TGTGCCAGCAACATGGGGGGGGGAACTAATGAAAAACTGTTTTTT. It is translated as CASNMGGGTNEKLFF.

The V call is TRBV15, the J call TRBJ2-7; the match to TRBD1 covers 11 bases. J gave up 5 bases and V 1 base, and 7 bases lay outside the gene matches. The CDR3 has 16 residues. Germline CDR1 reads LNHNV; CDR2 reads YYDKDF (reference sequence). The CDR3 region is CATSRARGQGVNEQYF. The CDR3 DNA reads TGTGCCACCAGCAGAGCAAGGGGACAGGGGGTCAACGAGCAGTACTTC.

The V and J genes are TRBV6-5 and TRBJ2-1; 10 nucleotides line up with TRBD2. Trimming took 4 bases from V and 10 from J; bases not matched to a gene: 7. This CDR3 is built from 14 residues. The V gene's germline CDR1 is MNHEY and CDR2 SVGAGI. The CDR3 protein is CASSSRTSGGEQFF. CDR3 DNA sequence: TGTGCCAGCAGTTCTCGGACTAGCGGCGGGGAGCAGTTCTTC.

V usage is TRBV13 and J usage is TRBJ2-3, with TRBD1 identical over 9 bases. After removal of 5 bases from V and 4 bases from J, the junction contained 7 bases not matched to a gene. There are 15 residues in the CDR3. Germline CDR1 PRHDT, CDR2 FYEKMQ (reference sequence). CDR3 nucleotides: TGTGCCAGCAGCCCAACAGGGGGCGTCCCAGATACGCAGTATTTT. Its translation: CASSPTGGVPDTQYF.

The V call is TRBV7-9, the J call TRBJ1-1; D is undetermined. Trimming stripped 4 bases from V and 1 base from J, with 10 bases between. The CDR3 covers 14 residues. CDR1 SEHNR and CDR2 FQNEAQ come from the germline V gene (reference sequence). The CDR3 sequence: CASSSEAGNTEAFF. In nucleotides, the CDR3 is TGTGCCAGCAGCTCCGAAGCGGGGAACACTGAAGCTTTCTTT. Full variable domain (remainder filled in from reference TRBV7-9 and TRBJ1-1): DTGVSQNPRHKITKRGQNVTFRCDPISEHNRLYWYRQTLGQGPEFLTYFQNEAQLEKSRLLSDRFSAERPKGSFSTLEIQRTEQGDSAMYLCASSSEAGNTEAFFGQGTRLTVV.

The rearrangement links TRBV13 to TRBJ2-7; D gene unclear. Germline CDR1 is PRHDT and CDR2 is FYEKMQ (reference sequence). Deletions cut 1 base from V and 2 bases from J, with 6 bases between. CDR3 length: 13 residues. CDR3: CASSLAGAYEQYF. The CDR3 DNA reads as TGTGCCAGCAGCTTAGCAGGTGCCTACGAGCAGTACTTC.

The chain uses TRBV12-1 and TRBJ1-1; the table names TRBD1, a call not compared with the DNA. TRBV12-1 is termed a pseudogene. The CDR3 is 18 residues long. The CDR3 DNA sequence: TGTGCCAGCAGCACATGGACAGGGTGGGCTCAAACGAGCACTGAAGCTTTCTTT. Its translation: CASSTWTGWAQTSTEAFF.

Comment on this clone: The sample has other DNA sequences that encode this CDR3 too. This rearrangement joins TRBV9 to TRBJ2-7; 7 bases are shared with TRBD1. This CDR3 is 14 amino acids long. V lost 0 bases, J lost 3 bases, and 3 bases stayed unmatched. Germline V gene sequence: CDR1 SGDLS, CDR2 YYNGEE. The CDR3 nucleotides are TGTGCCAGCAGCGTAGGACAGGGATACTACGAGCAGTACTTC. Amino acids: CASSVGQGYYEQYF.

The chain employs TRBV7-2 and TRBJ2-7; D ambiguous. V was clipped by 3 bases and J by 6 bases, with 12 bases between them. CDR1 and CDR2 (germline): SGHTA, FQGNSA. The CDR3 covers 13 residues. CDR3 loop: CASSLAPGAEQYF. The CDR3 nucleotides read TGTGCCAGCAGCTTGGCCCCCGGTGCCGAGCAGTACTTC.